This TCR beta chain was identified during a study of tumor-infiltrating lymphocytes in localized non-small cell lung cancer. Profiling relied on immunoSEQ multiplex PCR, and the TCRdb table lists in-frame clones only, not all of them. Of thousands of clones listed, approximately 74% are singletons. This CDR3 has 14 amino acids. Germline CDR1 and CDR2: MGHDK and SYGVNS. V was trimmed by 5 bases and J by 6 bases, leaving 13 bases between them. This TCR was sampled from a human donor with non-small cell lung cancer. The V call is TRBV25-1, the J call TRBJ2-2; D not resolved. Material: uninvolved lung tissue not adjacent to the tumor. CDR3 sequence reads: CASSKTRVPGELFF. CDR3 sequence (DNA): TGTGCCAGCAGTAAAACCCGGGTCCCCGGGGAGCTGTTTTTT.